This T cell receptor (beta chain) was retrieved from a study of graft-versus-host responses after intestinal transplantation (dated by TCRdb to the early 2020s). About the study as a whole: Multivisceral, liver-intestinal, or isolated intestinal transplants were received by the recipients. All recipients received anti-thymocyte globulin induction followed by maintenance tacrolimus and steroids for 3 to 4 years. Bulk TCR-beta CDR3 sequencing was used to track graft-versus-host and host-versus-graft alloreactive T cell clones in the graft, circulation and bone marrow after intestinal transplantation. To identify alloreactive clones, pre-transplant mixed lymphocyte reaction products were sequenced and compared with unstimulated pre-transplant donor and recipient T cells. Of the roughly 23 intestinal transplant recipients enrolled in the cohort, one of whom was a retransplant, a few patients without pretransplant specimens were excluded. Donor T cell macrochimerism was defined as a peak of at least 4% donor T cells among recipient peripheral blood mononuclear cells. Rather than going through the commercial service, samples from a few later patients were sequenced in-house on an Illumina MiSeq and processed with MiXCR.

Overall study results and their limits: Conclusions were limited by the relatively low number and heterogeneity of intestinal transplant patients. GvH clones were detected in recipient bone marrow, and some appeared earlier in ileal mucosa or blood, consistent with an intestinal mucosal origin. In the allografts of patients with donor T cell macrochimerism, GvH to HvG T cell clonal ratios were high. Peak levels of circulating GvH clones were associated with declines in HvG clones early after transplant.

Remarks on this clone: It has no known antigen specificity. The input lacks base qualities; no much larger clone sits a single base away.

The time point label for this specimen denotes: cells obtained before transplantation from donor or recipient. CD3+CD4+ and CD3+CD8+ populations were FACS-sorted from unstimulated pre-transplant donor and recipient cells taken from spleen or lymph nodes. The protocol used for the library was the immunoSEQ multiplex PCR assay. For most patients, genomic DNA was isolated with the Qiagen DNeasy Blood and Tissue Kit and shipped frozen to Adaptive Biotechnologies for TCR sequencing. High-throughput TCR-beta CDR3 sequencing of genomic DNA from most patients was performed by Adaptive Biotechnologies. For the original study's pipeline: TCR sequencing data for around 19 patients were retrieved from Adaptive's ImmunoSEQ software; three other patients were processed with MiXCR and VDJtools. CD4 versus CD8 sorting errors were corrected by removing sequences found in both subsets at a frequency ratio below 5:1. CDR3 nucleotide sequences shared between donor and recipient were removed because the origin of such sequences could not be assigned. At least 2-fold expansion over unstimulated cells and a minimum CFSE-low frequency of 0.002% (template counts) or 0.001% (read counts) were required for clones to be classified as alloreactive. Mappable clones were those detected in sequenced pre-transplant spleen, lymph node, or MLR CFSE-low populations of the donor or recipient. The cumulative frequency of alloreactive clones was calculated as a percentage of all sequences, weighted by copy number. TCRdb stores this immuneACCESS table with in-frame sequences only. Part of the clones is absent; in the studies checked, under half of the shortfall reflects unresolved V genes, and no reason is known for the rest. Clone size and V and J calls were adopted from that table, with D and trimming inferred from the DNA. The sample has about 110,000 clones on record, around nine tenths of them singletons. Jointly, the top ten make up 0.2% to 0.25% of the sample.

Sequencing used unstimulated CD4+ T cells sorted from spleen or lymph node cells, obtained before transplant. This clonotype originated in a human donor who was the organ donor for an intestinal transplant.

The DNA reads TGTGCCAGCAGTGATGAGGCGGGAGGGCCGAACACCGGGGAGCTGTTTTTT. Its translation is CASSDEAGGPNTGELFF. The V and J genes are TRBV25-1 and TRBJ2-2; 9 bases in the middle match TRBD2. Including the terminal cysteine and phenylalanine, the CDR3 comprises 17 residues. Left in the record is the CDR3 DNA by itself, 51 bases read in frame from the first base. CDR1 and CDR2 (MGHDK, SYGVNS) derive from the germline V gene. Trimming accounts for 3 bases at V and 0 bases at J, while the number of junction bases matched to no gene is 5.